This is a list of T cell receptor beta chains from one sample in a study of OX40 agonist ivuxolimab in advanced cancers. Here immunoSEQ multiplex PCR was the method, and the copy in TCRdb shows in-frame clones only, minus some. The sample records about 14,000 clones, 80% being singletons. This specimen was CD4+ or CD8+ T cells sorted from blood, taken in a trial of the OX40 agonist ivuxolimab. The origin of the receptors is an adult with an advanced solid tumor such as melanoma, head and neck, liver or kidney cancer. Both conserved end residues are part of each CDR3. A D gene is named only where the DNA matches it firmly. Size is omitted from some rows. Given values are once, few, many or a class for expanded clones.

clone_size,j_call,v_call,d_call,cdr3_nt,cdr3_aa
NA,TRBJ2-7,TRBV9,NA,TGTGCCAGCAGCGTAGGGGCGGCCTACGAGCAGTACTTC,CASSVGAAYEQYF
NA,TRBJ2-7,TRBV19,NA,TGTGCCACCGGGGCTGCAGCCGGGTCCTACGAGCAGTACTTC,CATGAAAGSYEQYF
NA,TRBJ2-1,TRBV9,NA,TGTGCCAGCAGCCCGCCACGCGGCGGGAATGAGCAGTTCTTC,CASSPPRGGNEQFF
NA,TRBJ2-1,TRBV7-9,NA,TGTGCCAGCAGCAAACGGCGCGGGACTCGCTCCTACAATGAGCAGTTCTTC,CASSKRRGTRSYNEQFF
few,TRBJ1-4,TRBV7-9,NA,TGTGCCAGCAGCCTCAGGGGAACTAATGAAAAACTGTTTTTT,CASSLRGTNEKLFF
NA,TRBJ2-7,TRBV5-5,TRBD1,TGTGCCAGCAGCCAGTATATGGACAGGGGCAACGAGCAGTACTTC,CASSQYMDRGNEQYF
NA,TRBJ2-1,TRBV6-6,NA,TGTGCCAGCAGTCGAAGCTGGGATGAGCAGTTCTTC,CASSRSWDEQFF
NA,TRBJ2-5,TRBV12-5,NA,TGTGCTAGTGGTCCCTCGGGGGTGGAGACCCAGTACTTC,CASGPSGVETQYF
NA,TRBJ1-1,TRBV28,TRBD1,TGTGCCAGCAGGACAGGGGACTTGAACACTGAAGCTTTCTTT,CASRTGDLNTEAFF
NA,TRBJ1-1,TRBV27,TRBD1,TGTGCCAGCAGTGACCGGGACAGGGGGACGAACACTGAAGCTTTCTTT,CASSDRDRGTNTEAFF
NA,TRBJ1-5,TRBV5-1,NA,TGCGCCAGCAGCTTGCTTCCTGGTGGGGATCAGCCCCAGCATTTT,CASSLLPGGDQPQHF
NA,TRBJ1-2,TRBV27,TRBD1,TGTGCCAGCCGGACAGGGTATGGCTACACCTTC,CASRTGYGYTF
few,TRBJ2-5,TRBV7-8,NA,TGTGCCAGCAGCTGGGGGGCGGTAAGCCAAGAGACCCAGTACTTC,CASSWGAVSQETQYF
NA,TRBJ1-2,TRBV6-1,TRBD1,TGTGCCAGCAGCGAGGGGACAGCCTCTAACTATGGCTACACCTTC,CASSEGTASNYGYTF
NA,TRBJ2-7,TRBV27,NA,TGTGCCAGCAGTTTATCGGGCAGTCTTTACGAGCAGTACTTC,CASSLSGSLYEQYF
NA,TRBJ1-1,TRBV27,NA,TGTGCCAGCAGAGGGGCGGGGGGCGGGGACACTGAAGCTTTCTTT,CASRGAGGGDTEAFF
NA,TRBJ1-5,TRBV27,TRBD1,TGTGCCAGCAGTTCAGGACAGGGGGGGGTTCAGCCCCAGCATTTT,CASSSGQGGVQPQHF
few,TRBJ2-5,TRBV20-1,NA,TGCAGTGCTTGGTGGGGGGAGACCCAGTACTTC,CSAWWGETQYF
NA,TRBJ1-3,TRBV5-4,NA,TGTGCCAGCAGTCGATTGGACAGCACCCCTGGAAACACCATATATTTT,CASSRLDSTPGNTIYF
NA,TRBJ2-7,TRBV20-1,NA,TGCAGTGCTAGATCCTACGAGCAGTACTTC,CSARSYEQYF
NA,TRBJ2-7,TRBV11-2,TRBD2,TGTGCCAGCAGCACGACTAGCGGGAGGGCCCTCGAGCAGTACTTC,CASSTTSGRALEQYF
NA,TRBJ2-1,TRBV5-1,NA,TGCGCCAGCAGCTCTGGAGGGGCCGATGAGCAGTTCTTC,CASSSGGADEQFF
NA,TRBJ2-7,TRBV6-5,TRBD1,TGTGCCAGCAGAGGACAGGGCCCCTACGAGCAGTACTTC,CASRGQGPYEQYF
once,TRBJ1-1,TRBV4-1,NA,TGCGCCAGCAGCCAGGGGTTGGGGAACACTGAAGCTTTCTTT,CASSQGLGNTEAFF
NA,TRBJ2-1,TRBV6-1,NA,TGTGCCAGCAGTGAAGCGCAGGAGCCCAATGAGCAGTTCTTC,CASSEAQEPNEQFF
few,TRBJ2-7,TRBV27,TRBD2,TGTGCCAGCAGCTTAGCGGGAGCTAGCAACGAGCAGTACTTC,CASSLAGASNEQYF
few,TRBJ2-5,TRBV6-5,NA,TGTGCCAGCAGTACGGGGATAGGGGAGACCCAGTACTTC,CASSTGIGETQYF
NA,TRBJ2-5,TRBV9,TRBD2,TGTGCCAGCAGCGTGACTAGCGGGGGCCTAGAGACCCAGTACTTC,CASSVTSGGLETQYF
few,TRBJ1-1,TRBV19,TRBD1,TGTGCCAGTAGTAGGTTGACAGGGGGCCCTGAAGCTTTCTTT,CASSRLTGGPEAFF
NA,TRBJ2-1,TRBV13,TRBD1,TGTGCCAGCCACGCGGGGACAGGGGTCAATGAGCAGTTCTTC,CASHAGTGVNEQFF
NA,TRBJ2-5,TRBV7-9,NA,TGTGCCAGCAGCAAAGAGACCCAGTACTTC,CASSKETQYF
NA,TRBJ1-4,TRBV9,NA,TGTGCCAGCAGCGTCGGCCACAGAGAAGAAAAACTGTTTTTT,CASSVGHREEKLFF
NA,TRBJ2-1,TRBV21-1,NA,TGTGCCAGCAAGCGGGACAGGCGGGTCAATGAGCAGTTCTTC,CASKRDRRVNEQFF
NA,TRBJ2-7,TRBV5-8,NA,TGTGCCAGCAGCCCGGACTCGTTAGACTACGAGCAGTACTTC,CASSPDSLDYEQYF
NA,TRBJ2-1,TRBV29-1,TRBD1,TGCAGCGTTGAAACAGGGGGTAGCAACAATGAGCAGTTCTTC,CSVETGGSNNEQFF
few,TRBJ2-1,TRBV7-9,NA,TGTGCCAGCAGCTTACAAGGGGATGAGCAGTTCTTC,CASSLQGDEQFF
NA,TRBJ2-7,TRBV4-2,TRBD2,TGTGCCAGCAGCCCAGCCGGGACTAGCGCTACAGGTCTCTCCTACGAGCAGTACTTC,CASSPAGTSATGLSYEQYF
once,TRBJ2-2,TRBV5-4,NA,TGTGCCAGCAGCTACGGGAACACCGGGGAGCTGTTTTTT,CASSYGNTGELFF
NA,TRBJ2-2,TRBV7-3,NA,TGTGCCAGCAGCGGAAATACCGGGGAGCTGTTTTTT,CASSGNTGELFF
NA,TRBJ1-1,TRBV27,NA,TGTGCCAGCAGTTTTGGGGGTGGGCTTGAAGCTTTCTTT,CASSFGGGLEAFF
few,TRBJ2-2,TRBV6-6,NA,TGTGCCAGCAGTGGGGAGATCGCGAACACCGGGGAGCTGTTTTTT,CASSGEIANTGELFF